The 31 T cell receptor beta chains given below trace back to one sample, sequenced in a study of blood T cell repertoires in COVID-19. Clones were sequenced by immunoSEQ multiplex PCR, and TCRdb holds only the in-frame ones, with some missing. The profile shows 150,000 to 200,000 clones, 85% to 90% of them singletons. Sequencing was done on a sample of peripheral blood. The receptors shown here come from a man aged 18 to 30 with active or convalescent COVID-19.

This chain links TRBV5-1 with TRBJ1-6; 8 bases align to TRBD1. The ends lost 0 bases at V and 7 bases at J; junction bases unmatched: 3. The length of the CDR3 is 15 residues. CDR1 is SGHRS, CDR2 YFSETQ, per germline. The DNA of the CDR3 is TGCGCCAGCAGCTTGGATCAGGGGGCGAATTCACCCCTCCACTTT. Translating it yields CASSLDQGANSPLHF.

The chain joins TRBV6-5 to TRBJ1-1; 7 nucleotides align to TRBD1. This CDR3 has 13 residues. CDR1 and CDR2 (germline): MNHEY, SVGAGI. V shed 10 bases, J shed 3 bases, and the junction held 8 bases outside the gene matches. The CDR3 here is CATRQGLDTEAFF. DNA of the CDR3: TGTGCCACCAGACAGGGATTAGACACTGAAGCTTTCTTT.

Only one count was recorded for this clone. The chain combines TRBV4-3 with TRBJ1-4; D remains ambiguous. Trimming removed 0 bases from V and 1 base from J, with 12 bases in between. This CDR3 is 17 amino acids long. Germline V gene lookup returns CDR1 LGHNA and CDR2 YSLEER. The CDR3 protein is CASSQDSAGRTNEKLFF. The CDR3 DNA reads TGCGCCAGCAGCCAAGATAGCGCCGGGCGAACTAATGAAAAACTGTTTTTT.

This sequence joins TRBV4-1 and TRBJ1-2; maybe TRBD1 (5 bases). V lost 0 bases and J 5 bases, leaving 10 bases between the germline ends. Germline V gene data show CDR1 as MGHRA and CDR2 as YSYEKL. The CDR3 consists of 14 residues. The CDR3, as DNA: TGCGCCAGCAGCCAAGAACAGGAATGGTATGGCTACACCTTC. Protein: CASSQEQEWYGYTF.

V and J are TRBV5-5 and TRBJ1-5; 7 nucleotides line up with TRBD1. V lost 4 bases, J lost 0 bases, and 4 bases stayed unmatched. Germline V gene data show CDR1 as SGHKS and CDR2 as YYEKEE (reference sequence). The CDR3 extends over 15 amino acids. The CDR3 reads CASSPGQFSNQPQHF. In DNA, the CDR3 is TGTGCCAGCAGCCCGGGACAGTTTAGCAATCAGCCCCAGCATTTT.

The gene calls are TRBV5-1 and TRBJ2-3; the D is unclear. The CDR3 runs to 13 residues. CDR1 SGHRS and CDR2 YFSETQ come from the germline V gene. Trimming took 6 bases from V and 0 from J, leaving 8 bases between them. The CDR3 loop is CASIATSTDTQYF. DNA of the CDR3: TGCGCCAGCATTGCTACTAGCACAGATACGCAGTATTTT.

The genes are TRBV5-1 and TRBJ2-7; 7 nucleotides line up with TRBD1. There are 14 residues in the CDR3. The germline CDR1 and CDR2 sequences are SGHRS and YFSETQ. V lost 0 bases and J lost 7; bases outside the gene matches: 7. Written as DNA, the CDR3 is TGCGCCAGCAGCTTGGAAGGGGGCTCTGGGGAGCAGTACTTC. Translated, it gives CASSLEGGSGEQYF. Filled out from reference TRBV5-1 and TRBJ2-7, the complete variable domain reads KAGVTQTPRYLIKTRGQQVTLSCSPISGHRSVSWYQQTPGQGLQFLFEYFSETQRNKGNFPGRFSGRQFSNSRSEMNVSTLELGDSALYLCASSLEGGSGEQYFGPGTRLTVT.

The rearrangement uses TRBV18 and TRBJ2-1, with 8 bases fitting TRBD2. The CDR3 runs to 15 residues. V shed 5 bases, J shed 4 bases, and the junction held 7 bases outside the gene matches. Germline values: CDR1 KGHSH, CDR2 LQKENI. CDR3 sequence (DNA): TGTGCCAGCTCAATACTAGCGGCAGGTTACAATGAGCAGTTCTTC. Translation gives CASSILAAGYNEQFF.

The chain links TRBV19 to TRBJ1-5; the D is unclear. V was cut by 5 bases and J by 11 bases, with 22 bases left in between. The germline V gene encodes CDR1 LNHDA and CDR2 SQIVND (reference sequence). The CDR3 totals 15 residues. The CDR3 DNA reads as TGTGCCAGTAGTCTGGAGGGTGCGCTGGGGTCGGCCCAGCATTTT. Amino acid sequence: CASSLEGALGSAQHF.

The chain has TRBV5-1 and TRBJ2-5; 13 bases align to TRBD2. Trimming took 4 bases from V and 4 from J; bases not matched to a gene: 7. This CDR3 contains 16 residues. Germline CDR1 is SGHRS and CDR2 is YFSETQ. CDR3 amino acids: CASSMGLAGRGETQYF. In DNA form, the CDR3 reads TGCGCCAGCAGCATGGGACTAGCGGGACGTGGAGAGACCCAGTACTTC.

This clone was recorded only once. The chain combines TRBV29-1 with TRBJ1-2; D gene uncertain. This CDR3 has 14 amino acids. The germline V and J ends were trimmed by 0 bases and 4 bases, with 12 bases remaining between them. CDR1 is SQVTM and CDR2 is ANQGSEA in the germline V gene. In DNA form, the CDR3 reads TGCAGCGTTGAAGATCCACTCCCACCCTATGGCTACACCTTC. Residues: CSVEDPLPPYGYTF.

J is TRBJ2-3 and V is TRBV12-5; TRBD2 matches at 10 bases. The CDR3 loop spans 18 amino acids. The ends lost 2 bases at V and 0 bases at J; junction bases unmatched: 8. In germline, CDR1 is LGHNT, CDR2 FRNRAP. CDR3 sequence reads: CASGLSGTSVTSTDTQYF. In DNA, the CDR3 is TGTGCTAGTGGTTTGTCCGGGACTAGCGTTACTAGCACAGATACGCAGTATTTT.

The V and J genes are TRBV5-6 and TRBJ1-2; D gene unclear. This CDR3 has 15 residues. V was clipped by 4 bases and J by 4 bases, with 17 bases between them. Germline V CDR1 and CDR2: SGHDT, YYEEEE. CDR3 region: CASSGGPTGSYGYTF. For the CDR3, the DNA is TGTGCCAGCAGCGGCGGGCCTACGGGCTCCTATGGCTACACCTTC.

In DNA, the CDR3 is TGTGCCAGCAGCTGGACCTCCGGGACAGGGTCCTACAATGAGCAGTTCTTC. It yields the protein CASSWTSGTGSYNEQFF. V usage is TRBV7-6 and J usage is TRBJ2-1; 9 nucleotides match TRBD1. Germline V gene sequence: CDR1 SGHVS, CDR2 FNYEAQ. The CDR3 has 17 amino acids. Trimming at V came to 4 bases and at J to 1 base, leaving 8 bases not matched to a gene.

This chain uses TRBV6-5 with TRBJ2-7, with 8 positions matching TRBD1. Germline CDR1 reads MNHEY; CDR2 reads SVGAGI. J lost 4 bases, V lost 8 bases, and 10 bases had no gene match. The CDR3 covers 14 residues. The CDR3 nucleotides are TGTGCCAGCGGCCGCTTGACAGGGGAGTACGAGCAGTACGTC. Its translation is CASGRLTGEYEQYV.

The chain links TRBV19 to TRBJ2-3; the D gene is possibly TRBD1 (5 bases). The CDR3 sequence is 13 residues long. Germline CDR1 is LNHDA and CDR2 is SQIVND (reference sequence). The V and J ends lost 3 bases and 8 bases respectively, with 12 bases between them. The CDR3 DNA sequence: TGTGCCAGTAGTATTCAGGGATCAGGTACGCAGTATTTT. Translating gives CASSIQGSGTQYF.

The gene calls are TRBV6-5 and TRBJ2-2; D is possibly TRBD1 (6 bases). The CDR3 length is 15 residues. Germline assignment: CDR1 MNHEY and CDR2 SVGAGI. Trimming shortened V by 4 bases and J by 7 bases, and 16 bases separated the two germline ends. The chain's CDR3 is CASSSIQGNGGELFF. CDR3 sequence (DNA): TGTGCCAGCAGTTCAATACAGGGTAACGGCGGGGAGCTGTTTTTT.

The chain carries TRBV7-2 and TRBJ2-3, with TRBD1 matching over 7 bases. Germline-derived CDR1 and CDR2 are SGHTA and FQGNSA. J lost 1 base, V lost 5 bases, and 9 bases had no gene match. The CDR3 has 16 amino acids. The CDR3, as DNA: TGTGCCAGCAGCCCAGCGGTTAGGGGGCGCACAGATACGCAGTATTTT. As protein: CASSPAVRGRTDTQYF. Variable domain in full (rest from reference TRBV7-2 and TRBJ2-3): GAGVSQSPSNKVTEKGKDVELRCDPISGHTALYWYRQSLGQGLEFLIYFQGNSAPDKSGLPSDRFSAERTGGSVSTLTIQRTQQEDSAVYLCASSPAVRGRTDTQYFGPGTRLTVL.

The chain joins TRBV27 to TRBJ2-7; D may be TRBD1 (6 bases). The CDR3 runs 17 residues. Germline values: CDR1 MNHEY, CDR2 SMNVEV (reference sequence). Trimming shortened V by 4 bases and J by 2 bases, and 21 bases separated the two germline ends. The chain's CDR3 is CASSSYLSRQAPYEQYF. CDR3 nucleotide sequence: TGTGCCAGCAGTTCTTACCTCTCGAGACAGGCCCCCTACGAGCAGTACTTC.

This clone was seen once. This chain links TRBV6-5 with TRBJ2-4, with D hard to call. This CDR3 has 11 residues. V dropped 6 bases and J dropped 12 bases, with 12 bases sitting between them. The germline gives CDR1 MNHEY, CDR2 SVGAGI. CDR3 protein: CASRTRGTQYF. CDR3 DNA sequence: TGTGCCAGCAGGACGCGCGGAACTCAGTACTTC.

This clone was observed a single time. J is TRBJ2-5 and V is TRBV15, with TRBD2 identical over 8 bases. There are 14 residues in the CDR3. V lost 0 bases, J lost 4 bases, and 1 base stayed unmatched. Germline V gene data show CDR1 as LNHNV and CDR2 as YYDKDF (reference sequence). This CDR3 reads CATSRDLAGETQYF. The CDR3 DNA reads TGTGCCACCAGCAGAGACCTAGCGGGAGAGACCCAGTACTTC.

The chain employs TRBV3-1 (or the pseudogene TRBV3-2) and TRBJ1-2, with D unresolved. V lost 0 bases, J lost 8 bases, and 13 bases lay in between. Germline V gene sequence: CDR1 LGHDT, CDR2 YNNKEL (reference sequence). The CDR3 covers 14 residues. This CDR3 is CASSQEGSTGGYTF. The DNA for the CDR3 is TGTGCCAGCAGCCAAGAAGGTTCGACGGGGGGCTACACCTTC.

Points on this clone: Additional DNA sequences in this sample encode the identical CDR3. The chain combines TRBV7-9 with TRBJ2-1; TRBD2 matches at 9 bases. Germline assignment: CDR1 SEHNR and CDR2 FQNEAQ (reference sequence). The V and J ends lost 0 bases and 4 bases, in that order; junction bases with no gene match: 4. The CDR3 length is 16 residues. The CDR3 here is CASSLALAGTYNEQFF. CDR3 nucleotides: TGTGCCAGCAGCTTAGCCCTAGCGGGGACTTACAATGAGCAGTTCTTC.

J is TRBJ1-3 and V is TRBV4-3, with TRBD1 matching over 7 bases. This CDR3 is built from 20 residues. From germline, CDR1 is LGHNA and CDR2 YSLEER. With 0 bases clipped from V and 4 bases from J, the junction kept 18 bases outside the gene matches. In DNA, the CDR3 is TGCGCCAGCAGCCAAGAAGTCCAACAGGGGAAGTTTTTGTTGGGAAACACCATATATTTT. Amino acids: CASSQEVQQGKFLLGNTIYF.

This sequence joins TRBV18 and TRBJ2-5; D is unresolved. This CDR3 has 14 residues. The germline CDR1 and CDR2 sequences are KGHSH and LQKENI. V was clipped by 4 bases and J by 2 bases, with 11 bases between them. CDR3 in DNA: TGTGCCAGCTCACGATCCGGGTCGCAAGAGACCCAGTACTTC. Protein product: CASSRSGSQETQYF.

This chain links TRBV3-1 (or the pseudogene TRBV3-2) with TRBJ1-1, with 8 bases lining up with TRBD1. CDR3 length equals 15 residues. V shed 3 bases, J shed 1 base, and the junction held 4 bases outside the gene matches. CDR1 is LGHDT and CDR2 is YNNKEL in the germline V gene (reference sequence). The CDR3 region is CASSQWDRKNTEAFF. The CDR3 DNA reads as TGTGCCAGCAGCCAGTGGGACAGGAAGAACACTGAAGCTTTCTTT.

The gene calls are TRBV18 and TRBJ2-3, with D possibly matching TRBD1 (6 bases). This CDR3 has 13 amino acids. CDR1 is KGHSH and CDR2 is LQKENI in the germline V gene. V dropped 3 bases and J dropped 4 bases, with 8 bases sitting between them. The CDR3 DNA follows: TGTGCCAGCTCACCCAGGGGAGCAGATACGCAGTATTTT. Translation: CASSPRGADTQYF.

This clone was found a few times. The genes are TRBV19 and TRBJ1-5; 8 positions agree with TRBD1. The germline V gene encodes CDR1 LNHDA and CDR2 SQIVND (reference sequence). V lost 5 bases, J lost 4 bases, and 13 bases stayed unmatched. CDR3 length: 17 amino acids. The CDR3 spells CASSEGTGLLGNQPQHF. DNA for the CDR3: TGTGCCAGTAGTGAAGGGACAGGCCTATTGGGAAATCAGCCCCAGCATTTT.

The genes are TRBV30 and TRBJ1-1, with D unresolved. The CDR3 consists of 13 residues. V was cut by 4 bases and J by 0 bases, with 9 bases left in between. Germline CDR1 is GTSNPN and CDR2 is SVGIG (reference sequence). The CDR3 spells CAWKVGVNTEAFF. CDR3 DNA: TGTGCCTGGAAGGTCGGGGTGAACACTGAAGCTTTCTTT.

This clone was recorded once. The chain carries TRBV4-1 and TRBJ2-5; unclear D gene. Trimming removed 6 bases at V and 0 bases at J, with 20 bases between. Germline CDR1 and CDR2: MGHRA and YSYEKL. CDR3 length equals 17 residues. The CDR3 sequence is CASRPAAAATDQETQYF. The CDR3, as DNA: TGCGCCAGCAGACCCGCGGCGGCGGCCACTGACCAAGAGACCCAGTACTTC.

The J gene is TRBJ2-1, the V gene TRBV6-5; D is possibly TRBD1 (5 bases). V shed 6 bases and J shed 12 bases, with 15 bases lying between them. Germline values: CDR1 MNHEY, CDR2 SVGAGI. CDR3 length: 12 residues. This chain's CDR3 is CASRQSGARQFF. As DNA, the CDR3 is TGTGCCAGCAGGCAAAGTGGGGCCCGGCAGTTCTTC.